These T cell receptor beta chains were read from a single sample in a study of blood T cells in healthy people across ages. TCRdb ran MiXCR on the 5' RACE reads and lists one entry per CDR3 protein. The table has 1.5 million to 2 million distinct CDR3 sequences, roughly 30% seen once. Sequencing input: blood. These receptors all come from a woman younger than 45 in good health. Each CDR3 is given without its conserved first and last residue.

length	V	J	CDR3
18	TRBV4-1	TRBJ2-1	ASSQDGTTRGWSSYNEQF
10	TRBV19	TRBJ1-1	ASSGTVLEAF
16	TRBV9	TRBJ2-5	ASSSLEVWTGGVETQY
11	TRBV28	TRBJ1-6	ASSSQGFSPLH
18	TRBV5-1	TRBJ2-1	ASSLPGTSGARSSYNEQF
13	TRBV7-9	TRBJ2-5	ASSFLGSGQETQY
15	TRBV7-3	.	ASSLLSSFSSYNEQY
10	TRBV2	TRBJ2-5	ASYGSQETQY
12	TRBV18	TRBJ2-7	ASSPTTGDYEQY
13	TRBV10-3	TRBJ1-1	AISESALVNTEAF
12	TRBV29-1	TRBJ2-2	SVGGVSNTGERF
10	TRBV29-1	TRBJ1-2	SAEGLGKGYT
15	TRBV20-1	TRBJ2-5	SAFLLRDRGLQETQY
14	TRBV21-1	TRBJ1-2	ASLLVAALQKYGYT
12	TRBV7-2	TRBJ2-5	ASEQGARGETQY
13	TRBV29-1	TRBJ2-3	SVMGQGTWTDTQY
12	TRBV24-1	TRBJ1-1	ATSFDRPNTEAF
18	TRBV6-1	TRBJ2-1	ASSTPPGLAGGPSSNEQF
13	TRBV12-3/TRBV12-4	TRBJ2-3	ASKRPGQGGDTQY
15	TRBV6-6	TRBJ2-5	ASSYSSFRGVLETQY
12	TRBV7-3	TRBJ2-7	ASSLAGGTGEQY
17	TRBV7-9	TRBJ2-2	ASSTHYGLAGGDTGELF
12	TRBV14	TRBJ1-6	ASSQRRGLTPLH
11	TRBV30	TRBJ1-2	AWGGQGRYGYT
13	TRBV28	TRBJ2-1	ASSQGGLAGGEQF
14	TRBV20-1	TRBJ2-5	SAYPSSGRAQETQY
14	TRBV4-1	TRBJ2-3	ASSRHPVVRTDTQY
13	TRBV6-4	TRBJ1-1	ASSEGPWGNTEAF
13	TRBV12-3/TRBV12-4	TRBJ2-6	ASSIGEGGANVLT